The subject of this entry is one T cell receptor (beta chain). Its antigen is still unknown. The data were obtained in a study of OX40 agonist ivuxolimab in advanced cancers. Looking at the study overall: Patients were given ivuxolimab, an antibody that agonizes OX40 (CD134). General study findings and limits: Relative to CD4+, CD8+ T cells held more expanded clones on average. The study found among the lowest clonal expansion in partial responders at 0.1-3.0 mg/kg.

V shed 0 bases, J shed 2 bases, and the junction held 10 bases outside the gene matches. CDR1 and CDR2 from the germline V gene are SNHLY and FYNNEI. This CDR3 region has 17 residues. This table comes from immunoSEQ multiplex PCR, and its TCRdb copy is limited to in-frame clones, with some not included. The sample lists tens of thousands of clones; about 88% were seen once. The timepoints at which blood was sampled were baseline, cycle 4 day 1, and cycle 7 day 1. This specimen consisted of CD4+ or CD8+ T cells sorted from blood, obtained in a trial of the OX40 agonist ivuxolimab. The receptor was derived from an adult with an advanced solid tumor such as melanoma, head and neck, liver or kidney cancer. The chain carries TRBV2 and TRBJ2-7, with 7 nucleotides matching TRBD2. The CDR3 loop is CASSEARGRDLTYEQYF. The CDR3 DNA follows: TGTGCCAGCAGTGAAGCGCGTGGGAGGGACCTCACCTACGAGCAGTACTTC.